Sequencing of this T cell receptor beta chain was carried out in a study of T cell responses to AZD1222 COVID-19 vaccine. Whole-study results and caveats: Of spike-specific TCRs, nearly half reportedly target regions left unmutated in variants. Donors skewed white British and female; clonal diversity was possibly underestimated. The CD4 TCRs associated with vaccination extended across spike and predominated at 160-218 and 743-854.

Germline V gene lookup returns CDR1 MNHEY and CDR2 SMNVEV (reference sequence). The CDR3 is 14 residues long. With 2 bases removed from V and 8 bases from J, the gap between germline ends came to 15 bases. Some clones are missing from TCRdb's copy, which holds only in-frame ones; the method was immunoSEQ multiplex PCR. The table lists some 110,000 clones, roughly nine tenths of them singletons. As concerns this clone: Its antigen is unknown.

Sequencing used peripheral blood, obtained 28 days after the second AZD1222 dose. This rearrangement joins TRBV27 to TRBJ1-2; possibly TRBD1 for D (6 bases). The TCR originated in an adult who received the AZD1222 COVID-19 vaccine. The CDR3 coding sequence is TGTGCCAGCAGTTTAATCAGGGGCGCGGAAGGCTACACCTTC. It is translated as CASSLIRGAEGYTF.